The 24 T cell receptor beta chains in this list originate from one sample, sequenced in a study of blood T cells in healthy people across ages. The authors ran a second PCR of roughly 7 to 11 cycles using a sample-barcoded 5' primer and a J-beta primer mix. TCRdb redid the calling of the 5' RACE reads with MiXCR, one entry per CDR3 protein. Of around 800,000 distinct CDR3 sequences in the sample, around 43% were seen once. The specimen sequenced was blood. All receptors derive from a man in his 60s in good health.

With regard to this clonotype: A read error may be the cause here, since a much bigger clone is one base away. DNA for the CDR3: TGTGCCAGCAGCTTACGGGGTGGGAACACAGATACGCAGTATTTT. Translating it yields CASSLRGGNTDTQYF. The V and J genes are TRBV7-8 and TRBJ2-3, with D perhaps matching TRBD2 (5 bases). V gave up 2 bases and J gave up 2 bases, with 11 bases separating them. Germline CDR1 SGHVS, CDR2 FQNEAQ. The CDR3 is 15 amino acids.

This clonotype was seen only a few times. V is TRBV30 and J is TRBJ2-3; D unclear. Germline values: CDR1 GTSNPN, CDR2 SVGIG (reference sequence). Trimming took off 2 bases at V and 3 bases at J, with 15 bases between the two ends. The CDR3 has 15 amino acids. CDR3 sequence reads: CAWSSLIRRTDTQYF. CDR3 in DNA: TGTGCCTGGAGTTCCCTTATCCGTCGGACAGATACGCAGTATTTT.

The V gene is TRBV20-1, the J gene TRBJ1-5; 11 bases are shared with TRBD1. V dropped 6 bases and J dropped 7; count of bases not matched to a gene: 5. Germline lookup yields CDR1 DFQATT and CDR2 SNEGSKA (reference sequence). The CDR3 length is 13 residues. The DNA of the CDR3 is TGCAGTGCGGGGGGACAGGGGGTGCAGCCCCAGCATTTT. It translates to CSAGGQGVQPQHF.

The CDR3 DNA reads TGCAGCGTCCGGGAGCATGTTACTAGCACAGATACGCAGTATTTT. As protein: CSVREHVTSTDTQYF. This rearrangement joins TRBV29-1 to TRBJ2-3; D might be TRBD2 (6 bases). Germline CDR1 SQVTM, CDR2 ANQGSEA. There are 15 residues in the CDR3. Trimming cost V 6 bases and J 0 bases, with 16 bases left between them.

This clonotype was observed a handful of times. CDR3 in amino acids: CASSSPAGGRLNEQFF. As DNA, the CDR3 is TGTGCCAGCAGTTCCCCGGCGGGGGGGAGGCTCAATGAGCAGTTCTTC. The V gene is TRBV12-3 or TRBV12-4, the J gene TRBJ2-1, with 9 bases that match TRBD2. There are 16 residues in the CDR3. The ends lost 4 bases at V and 6 bases at J; junction bases unmatched: 10.

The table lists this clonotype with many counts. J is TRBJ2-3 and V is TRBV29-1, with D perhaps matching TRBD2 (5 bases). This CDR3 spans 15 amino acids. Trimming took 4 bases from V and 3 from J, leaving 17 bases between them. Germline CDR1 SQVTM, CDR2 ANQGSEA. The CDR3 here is CSVVGLAGITDTQYF. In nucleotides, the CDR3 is TGCAGCGTTGTTGGGCTAGCCGGTATTACAGATACGCAGTATTTT.

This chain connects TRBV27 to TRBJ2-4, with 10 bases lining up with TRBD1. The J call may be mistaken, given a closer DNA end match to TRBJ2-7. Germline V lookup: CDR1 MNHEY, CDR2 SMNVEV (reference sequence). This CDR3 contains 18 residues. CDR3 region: CASSPNLDRGRGSDEQYF. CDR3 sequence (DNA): TGTGCCAGCAGTCCGAACCTCGACAGGGGGCGCGGGTCCGACGAGCAGTACTTC.

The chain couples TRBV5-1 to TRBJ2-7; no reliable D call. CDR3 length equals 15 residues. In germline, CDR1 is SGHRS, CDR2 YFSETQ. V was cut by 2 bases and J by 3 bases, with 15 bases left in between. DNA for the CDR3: TGCGCCAGCAGCTTAGAACAGTTTCCTGGCTACGAGCAGTACTTC. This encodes CASSLEQFPGYEQYF.

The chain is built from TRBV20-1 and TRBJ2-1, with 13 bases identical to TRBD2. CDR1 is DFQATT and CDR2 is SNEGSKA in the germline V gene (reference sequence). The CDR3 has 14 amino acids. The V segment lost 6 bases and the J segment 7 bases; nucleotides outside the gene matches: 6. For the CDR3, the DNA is TGCAGTGCCCGGACTAGCGGGGGCTGGAATGAGCAGTTCTTC. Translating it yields CSARTSGGWNEQFF.

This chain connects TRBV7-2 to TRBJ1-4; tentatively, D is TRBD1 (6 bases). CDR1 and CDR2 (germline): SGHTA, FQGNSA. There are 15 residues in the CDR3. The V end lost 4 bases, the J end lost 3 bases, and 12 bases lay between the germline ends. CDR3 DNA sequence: TGTGCCAGCAGCTCGGGGGGCGGAGCTAATGAAAAACTGTTTTTT. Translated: CASSSGGGANEKLFF.

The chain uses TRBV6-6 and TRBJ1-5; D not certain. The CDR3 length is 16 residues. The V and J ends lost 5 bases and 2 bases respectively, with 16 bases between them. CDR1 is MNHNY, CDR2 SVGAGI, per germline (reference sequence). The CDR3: CASSARRDRGNQPQHF. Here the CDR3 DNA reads TGTGCCAGCAGTGCCCGAAGGGATAGGGGCAATCAGCCCCAGCATTTT.

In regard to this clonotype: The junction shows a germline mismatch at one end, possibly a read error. This CDR3 reads CASSLEGLATGTDTQYF. The DNA of the CDR3 is TGCGCCAGCAGCTTGGAAGGACTAGCGACGGGCACGGATACGCAGTATTTT. J is TRBJ2-3 and V is TRBV5-1; 9 bases map to TRBD2. From germline, CDR1 is SGHRS and CDR2 YFSETQ. The CDR3 is 17 amino acids.

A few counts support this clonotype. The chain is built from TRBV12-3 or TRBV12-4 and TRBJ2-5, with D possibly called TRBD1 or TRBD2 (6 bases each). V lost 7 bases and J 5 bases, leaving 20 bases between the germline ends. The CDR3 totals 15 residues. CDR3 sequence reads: CASMEGGTTKETQYF. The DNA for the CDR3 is TGTGCCAGCATGGAGGGTGGGACAACGAAGGAGACCCAGTACTTC.

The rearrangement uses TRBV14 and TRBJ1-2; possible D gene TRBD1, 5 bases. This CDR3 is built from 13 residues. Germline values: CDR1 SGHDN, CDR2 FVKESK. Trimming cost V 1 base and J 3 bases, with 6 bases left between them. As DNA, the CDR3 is TGTGCCAGCAGCCAAGCGGGGGACTATGGCTACACCTTC. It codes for CASSQAGDYGYTF.

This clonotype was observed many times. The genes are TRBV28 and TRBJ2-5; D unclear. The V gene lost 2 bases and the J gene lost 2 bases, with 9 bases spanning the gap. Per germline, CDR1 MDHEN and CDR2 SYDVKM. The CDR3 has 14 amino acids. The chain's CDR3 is CASSLRLEQETQYF. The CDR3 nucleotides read TGTGCCAGCAGTTTAAGACTGGAACAAGAGACCCAGTACTTC.

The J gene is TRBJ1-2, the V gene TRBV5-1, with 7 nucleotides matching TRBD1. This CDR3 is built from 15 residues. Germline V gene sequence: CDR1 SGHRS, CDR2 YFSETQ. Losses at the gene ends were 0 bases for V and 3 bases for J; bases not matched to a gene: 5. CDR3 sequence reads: CASSLGRQGDYGYTF. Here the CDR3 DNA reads TGCGCCAGCAGCTTGGGGAGACAGGGAGACTATGGCTACACCTTC.

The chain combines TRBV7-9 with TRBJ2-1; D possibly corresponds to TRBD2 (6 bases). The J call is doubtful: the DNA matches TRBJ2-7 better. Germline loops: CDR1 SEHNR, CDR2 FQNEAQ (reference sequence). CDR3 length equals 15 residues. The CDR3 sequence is CASSLTGVPYNEQYF. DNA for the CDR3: TGTGCCAGCAGCTTGACGGGGGTCCCCTACAATGAGCAGTACTTC.

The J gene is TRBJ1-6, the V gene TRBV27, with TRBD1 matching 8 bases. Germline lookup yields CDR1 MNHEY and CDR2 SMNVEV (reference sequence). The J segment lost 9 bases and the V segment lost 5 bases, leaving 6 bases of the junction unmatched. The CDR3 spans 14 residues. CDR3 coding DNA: TGTGCCAGCAGTACCACAGGGGGGACTTCACCCCTCCACTTT. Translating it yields CASSTTGGTSPLHF.

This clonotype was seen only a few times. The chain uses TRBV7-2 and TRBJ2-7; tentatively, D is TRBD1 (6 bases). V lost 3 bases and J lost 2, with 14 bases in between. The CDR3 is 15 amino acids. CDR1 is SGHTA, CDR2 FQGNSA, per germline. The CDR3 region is CASSFSGTPTYEQYF. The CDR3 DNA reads TGTGCCAGCAGCTTCAGTGGGACACCGACCTACGAGCAGTACTTC.

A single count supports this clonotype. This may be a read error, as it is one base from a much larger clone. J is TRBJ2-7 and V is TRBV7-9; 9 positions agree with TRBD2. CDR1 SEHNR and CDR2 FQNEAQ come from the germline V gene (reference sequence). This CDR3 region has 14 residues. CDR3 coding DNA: TGTGCCAGCAGCATAGCGGGGGCCTCCTACGAGCAGTACTTC. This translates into CASSIAGASYEQYF.

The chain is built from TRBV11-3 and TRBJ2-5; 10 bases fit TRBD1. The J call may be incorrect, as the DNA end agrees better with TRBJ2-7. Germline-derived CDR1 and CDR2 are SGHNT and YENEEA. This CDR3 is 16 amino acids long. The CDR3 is CATSDRGAYQPYEQYF. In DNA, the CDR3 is TGTGCCACTTCGGACAGGGGGGCCTACCAACCGTACGAGCAGTACTTC.

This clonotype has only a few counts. CDR3 sequence reads: CASSPGVGPNTEAFF. CDR3 in DNA: TGTGCCAGCAGTCCCGGGGTAGGGCCGAACACTGAAGCTTTCTTT. The rearrangement joins TRBV28 to TRBJ1-1; D unresolved. Germline values: CDR1 MDHEN, CDR2 SYDVKM. V was clipped by 5 bases and J by 1 base, with 14 bases between them. This CDR3 spans 15 amino acids.

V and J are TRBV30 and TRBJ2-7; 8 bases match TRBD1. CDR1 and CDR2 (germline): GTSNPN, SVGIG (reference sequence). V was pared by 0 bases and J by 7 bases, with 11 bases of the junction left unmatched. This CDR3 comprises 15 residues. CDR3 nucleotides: TGTGCCTGGAGTGTAAGCCAGGGGGCGCTTATTGAGCAGTACTTC. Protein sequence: CAWSVSQGALIEQYF.

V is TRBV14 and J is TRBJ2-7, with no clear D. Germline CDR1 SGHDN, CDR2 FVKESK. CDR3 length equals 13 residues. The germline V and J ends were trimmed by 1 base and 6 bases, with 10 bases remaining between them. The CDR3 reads CASSQVSTGEQYF. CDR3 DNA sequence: TGTGCCAGCAGCCAAGTCAGTACCGGCGAGCAGTACTTC.